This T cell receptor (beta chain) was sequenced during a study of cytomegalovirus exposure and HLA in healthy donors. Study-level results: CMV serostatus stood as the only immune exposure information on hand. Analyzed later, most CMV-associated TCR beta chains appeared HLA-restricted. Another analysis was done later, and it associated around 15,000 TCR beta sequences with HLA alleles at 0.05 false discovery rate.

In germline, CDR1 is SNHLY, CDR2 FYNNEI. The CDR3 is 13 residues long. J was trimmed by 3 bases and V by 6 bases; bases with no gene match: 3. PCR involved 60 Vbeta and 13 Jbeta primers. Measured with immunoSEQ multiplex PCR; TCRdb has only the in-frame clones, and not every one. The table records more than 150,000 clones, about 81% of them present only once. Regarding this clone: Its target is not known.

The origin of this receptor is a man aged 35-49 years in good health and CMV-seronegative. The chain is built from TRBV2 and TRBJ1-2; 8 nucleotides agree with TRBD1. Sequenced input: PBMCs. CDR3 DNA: TGTGCCAGCAGCCGGGACAGGTACTATGGCTACACCTTC. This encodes CASSRDRYYGYTF.